These 18 T cell receptor beta chains originate from one sample sequenced in a study of cytomegalovirus exposure and HLA in healthy donors. Here immunoSEQ multiplex PCR was the method, and the copy in TCRdb shows in-frame clones only, minus some. The table records hundreds of thousands of clones, 83% of them present only once. Source material: PBMCs. The source is a woman between 18 and 29 years old in good health and CMV-seronegative.

There are a few counts of this clone. The rearrangement uses TRBV6-1 and TRBJ2-7, with D perhaps matching TRBD1 (6 bases). V shed 1 base and J shed 6 bases, with 13 bases lying between them. Per the germline V gene, CDR1 is MNHNS and CDR2 is SASEGT. CDR3 length: 14 amino acids. CDR3 sequence (DNA): TGTGCCAGCAGTGAAGGGACAGCCCCTACCGAGCAGTACTTC. As protein: CASSEGTAPTEQYF.

This clone has only a few counts. The rearrangement uses TRBV2 and TRBJ2-2; D is undetermined. CDR1 and CDR2 from the germline V gene are SNHLY and FYNNEI. The V and J ends lost 3 bases and 4 bases respectively, with 9 bases between them. The CDR3 is 14 residues long. Here the CDR3 reads CASSESDPTGELFF. In DNA, the CDR3 is TGTGCCAGCAGTGAGTCAGATCCCACCGGGGAGCTGTTTTTT.

CDR3: CASSPGRSPYEQYF. DNA of the CDR3: TGTGCCAGCAGCCCAGGACGTTCCCCCTACGAGCAGTACTTC. The rearrangement links TRBV5-4 to TRBJ2-7, with D unresolved. Per germline, CDR1 SGHNT and CDR2 YYREEE (reference sequence). Deletions cut 4 bases from V and 2 bases from J, with 13 bases between. CDR3 length: 14 residues.

This clone has a count of ten or more. The chain joins TRBV6-4 to TRBJ2-1; TRBD2 matches at 10 bases. The CDR3 sequence is 14 residues long. The germline gives CDR1 MRHNA, CDR2 SNTAGT. V shed 3 bases and J 7 bases; nucleotides not matched to a gene: 3. CDR3: CASSEAGGLNEQFF. In nucleotides, the CDR3 is TGTGCCAGCAGTGAAGCGGGGGGGTTGAATGAGCAGTTCTTC.

The V call is TRBV4-1, the J call TRBJ1-1; D gene unclear. Trimming shortened V by 0 bases and J by 10 bases, and 15 bases separated the two germline ends. Germline loops: CDR1 MGHRA, CDR2 YSYEKL. The CDR3 spans 14 residues. This CDR3 reads CASSQEESPVGAFF. The CDR3 DNA is TGCGCCAGCAGCCAAGAAGAGTCGCCGGTCGGAGCTTTCTTT.

This clone appeared once. The J gene is TRBJ2-1, the V gene TRBV5-1, with D possibly being TRBD2 (6 bases). This CDR3 comprises 17 residues. With 0 bases removed from V and 0 bases from J, the gap between germline ends came to 13 bases. CDR1 is SGHRS, CDR2 YFSETQ, per germline. DNA for the CDR3: TGCGCCAGCAGCTTGGTCCCGGGACTCCTCTCCTACAATGAGCAGTTCTTC. It yields the protein CASSLVPGLLSYNEQFF.

V gene TRBV2 combines with J gene TRBJ1-2, with TRBD1 matching over 8 bases. Trimming took 3 bases from V and 4 from J; bases not matched to a gene: 13. Germline values: CDR1 SNHLY, CDR2 FYNNEI. The CDR3 sequence is 17 residues long. CDR3 in DNA: TGTGCCAGCAGTGACCTTGACAGGGGCCGTCCCGTCTATGGCTACACCTTC. This encodes CASSDLDRGRPVYGYTF. Looking up the rest from reference TRBV2 and TRBJ1-2 gives the full variable domain: EPEVTQTPSHQVTQMGQEVILRCVPISNHLYFYWYRQILGQKVEFLVSFYNNEISEKSEIFDDQFSVERPDGSNFTLKIRSTKLEDSAMYFCASSDLDRGRPVYGYTFGSGTRLTVV.

This clone was counted between two and nine times. The rearrangement links TRBV5-4 to TRBJ1-2; no clear D. V was trimmed by 2 bases and J by 4 bases, leaving 9 bases between them. CDR1 is SGHNT, CDR2 YYREEE, per germline (reference sequence). This CDR3 spans 13 amino acids. The CDR3 protein is CASSLGLRYGYTF. In nucleotides, the CDR3 is TGTGCCAGCAGCTTAGGGCTTCGCTATGGCTACACCTTC.

This sequence joins TRBV27 and TRBJ2-7, with D perhaps matching TRBD1 (5 bases). CDR1 and CDR2 (germline): MNHEY, SMNVEV (reference sequence). V was shortened by 8 bases and J by 4 bases, with 21 bases between the two germline ends. This CDR3 has 15 amino acids. CDR3: CASSPTVGLSYEQYF. The CDR3 nucleotides read TGTGCCAGCTCCCCGACAGTGGGGTTGTCGTACGAGCAGTACTTC.

The chain recombines TRBV7-6 with TRBJ2-7; no definite D call. Germline loops: CDR1 SGHVS, CDR2 FNYEAQ. Trimming shortened V by 1 base and J by 3 bases, and 10 bases separated the two germline ends. The CDR3 runs to 14 residues. Here the CDR3 DNA reads TGTGCCAGCAGCTTAGAGGGCAGAGGCTACGAGCAGTACTTC. The encoded protein is CASSLEGRGYEQYF. Full variable domain (missing parts from reference TRBV7-6 and TRBJ2-7): GAGVSQSPRYKVTKRGQDVALRCDPISGHVSLYWYRQALGQGPEFLTYFNYEAQQDKSGLPNDRFSAERPEGSISTLTIQRTEQRDSAMYRCASSLEGRGYEQYFGPGTRLTVT.

This clone was detected only a few times. J is TRBJ1-2 and V is TRBV2; D is undetermined. V was pared by 6 bases and J by 2 bases, with 10 bases between. Germline values: CDR1 SNHLY, CDR2 FYNNEI. The CDR3 is 13 amino acids. Here the CDR3 reads CASSPGRNYGYTF. DNA for the CDR3: TGTGCCAGCAGCCCGGGCAGGAACTATGGCTACACCTTC.

This chain joins TRBV4-2 and TRBJ1-5; no clear D. The V gene's germline CDR1 is LGHNA and CDR2 YNFKEQ. Trimming left V 2 bases short and J 7 bases short, with 15 bases between. This CDR3 spans 15 amino acids. CDR3 in amino acids: CASSQFSDASQPQHF. The CDR3 coding sequence is TGTGCCAGCAGCCAATTCTCCGACGCTAGCCAGCCCCAGCATTTT.

The rearrangement joins TRBV7-3 to TRBJ1-6; 10 nucleotides align to TRBD1. The germline CDR1 and CDR2 sequences are SGHTA and FQGTGA. The CDR3 contains 15 residues. J lost 7 bases, V lost 5 bases, and 5 bases had no gene match. The CDR3 is CASSQGQGRNSPLHF. The CDR3 nucleotides read TGTGCCAGCAGCCAGGGACAGGGGAGGAATTCACCCCTCCACTTT.

Comments on this clone: This same CDR3 is encoded by further DNA sequences in the sample. J is TRBJ2-1 and V is TRBV19, with 15 positions matching TRBD2. V shed 5 bases and J 4 bases; nucleotides not matched to a gene: 0. The CDR3 is made up of 15 amino acids. CDR1 is LNHDA and CDR2 is SQIVND in the germline V gene (reference sequence). This chain's CDR3 is CASSGLAGGYNEQFF. The CDR3, as DNA: TGTGCCAGTAGTGGACTAGCGGGGGGGTACAATGAGCAGTTCTTC.

This rearrangement joins TRBV15 to TRBJ2-7, with a possible D match to TRBD2 (5 bases). The CDR3 length is 13 residues. Germline V gene lookup returns CDR1 LNHNV and CDR2 YYDKDF (reference sequence). V lost 8 bases and J 7 bases, leaving 18 bases between the germline ends. CDR3 sequence reads: CATSRGVPGEQYF. The CDR3 bases are TGTGCCACCTCACGTGGAGTCCCGGGAGAGCAGTACTTC.

The rearrangement joins TRBV28 to TRBJ1-1; 7 bases align to TRBD1. Germline V CDR1 and CDR2: MDHEN, SYDVKM. The CDR3 consists of 12 residues. V shed 8 bases, J shed 2 bases, and the junction held 2 bases outside the gene matches. The CDR3 sequence: CASGTDNTEAFF. In nucleotides, the CDR3 is TGTGCCAGCGGGACAGATAACACTGAAGCTTTCTTT.

The genes are TRBV4-1 and TRBJ2-1; 9 bases align to TRBD2. The CDR3 is 16 amino acids. V shed 3 bases and J 8 bases; nucleotides not matched to a gene: 11. Germline V gene data show CDR1 as MGHRA and CDR2 as YSYEKL. CDR3 residues: CASSHTTSGGWDEQFF. Written as DNA, the CDR3 is TGCGCCAGCAGCCACACGACTAGCGGAGGCTGGGATGAGCAGTTCTTC.

The J gene is TRBJ2-3, the V gene TRBV4-1, with 8 positions matching TRBD2. CDR1 and CDR2 (germline): MGHRA, YSYEKL. CDR3 length equals 18 residues. Unmatched junction bases numbered 8, after V lost 0 bases and J lost 0 bases. In nucleotides, the CDR3 is TGCGCCAGCAGCCAAGATGGGGCTAGCGGGTTAAGCACAGATACGCAGTATTTT. It translates to CASSQDGASGLSTDTQYF.